The 20 T cell receptor beta chains below all came from one sample that was sequenced in a study of blood T cell repertoires in COVID-19. This table comes from immunoSEQ multiplex PCR, and its TCRdb copy is limited to in-frame clones, with some not included. The sample carries about 79,000 clones, approximately 90% recorded once. The sequencing input was peripheral blood. The receptors originated from a man in his sixties or seventies with active or convalescent COVID-19.

This chain uses TRBV5-1 with TRBJ1-2; TRBD1 matches at 8 bases. CDR3 size: 13 residues. With V trimmed by 0 bases and J by 7 bases, 2 bases remained unmatched. Looked up from germline, CDR1 is SGHRS and CDR2 is YFSETQ. CDR3 amino acids: CASSLGQGLGYTF. The CDR3 coding sequence is TGCGCCAGCAGCTTGGGACAGGGGCTTGGCTACACCTTC.

The chain carries TRBV6-5 and TRBJ1-2; D gene unclear. The CDR3 loop spans 15 amino acids. Germline-derived CDR1 and CDR2 are MNHEY and SVGAGI. Trimming removed 0 bases at V and 6 bases at J, with 14 bases between. Written as DNA, the CDR3 is TGTGCCAGCAGTTACTCGAACGATCCTCGCGATGGCTACACCTTC. This encodes CASSYSNDPRDGYTF.

In DNA, the CDR3 is TGTGCCAGCAGTTTATCTTGGGGGGGAGACACTGAAGCTTTCTTT. This encodes CASSLSWGGDTEAFF. The chain couples TRBV27 to TRBJ1-1; D is perhaps TRBD1 (5 bases). With 0 bases removed from V and 3 bases from J, the gap between germline ends came to 11 bases. Germline assignment: CDR1 MNHEY and CDR2 SMNVEV (reference sequence). This CDR3 comprises 15 residues.

The V and J genes are TRBV27 and TRBJ1-2; a weak D match, TRBD1 (5 bases). Trimming stripped 2 bases from V and 8 bases from J, with 12 bases between. The CDR3 length is 13 residues. The germline gives CDR1 MNHEY, CDR2 SMNVEV (reference sequence). In nucleotides, the CDR3 is TGTGCCAGCAGTTTAACAGGACGGTTGGGCTACACCTTC. Translated, it gives CASSLTGRLGYTF.

V usage is TRBV9 and J usage is TRBJ1-6; 7 bases align to TRBD1. The CDR3 sequence is 16 residues long. Germline-derived CDR1 and CDR2 are SGDLS and YYNGEE. Losses at the gene ends were 0 bases for V and 9 bases for J; bases not matched to a gene: 9. The chain's CDR3 is CASSVGNQQGISPLHF. The CDR3 bases are TGTGCCAGCAGCGTAGGAAATCAACAGGGGATTTCACCCCTCCACTTT.

This clone appeared a few times. Here the CDR3 reads CATRDSNTGELFF. The CDR3 region has the DNA TGTGCCACAAGGGACAGCAACACCGGGGAGCTGTTTTTT. The rearrangement uses TRBV7-3 and TRBJ2-2; 7 nucleotides agree with TRBD1. V was pared by 10 bases and J by 2 bases, with 4 bases of the junction left unmatched. This CDR3 comprises 13 residues. CDR1 is SGHTA, CDR2 FQGTGA, per germline.

V usage is TRBV5-1 and J usage is TRBJ2-3; 10 nucleotides agree with TRBD1. Germline lookup yields CDR1 SGHRS and CDR2 YFSETQ. Losses at the gene ends were 4 bases for V and 4 bases for J; bases not matched to a gene: 6. CDR3 length equals 15 residues. In DNA, the CDR3 is TGCGCCAGCAGCCAGGGACAGGGGCTCGCAGATACGCAGTATTTT. Protein product: CASSQGQGLADTQYF.

The rearrangement links TRBV6-2 or TRBV6-3 to TRBJ2-7; D remains ambiguous. The CDR3 consists of 14 residues. CDR1 is MNHEY and CDR2 is SVGEGT in the germline V gene. V shed 1 base and J shed 2 bases, with 9 bases lying between them. CDR3: CASSYFQRTYEQYF. For the CDR3, the DNA is TGTGCCAGCAGTTACTTCCAGAGGACCTACGAGCAGTACTTC.

There are a few counts of this clone. The V gene is TRBV2, the J gene TRBJ2-7, with 8 bases fitting TRBD2. Trimming at V came to 7 bases and at J to 1 base, leaving 6 bases not matched to a gene. The CDR3 has 14 amino acids. Germline V gives CDR1 SNHLY, CDR2 FYNNEI. The CDR3 DNA follows: TGTGCCAGCACGGGGAGCGGGAGTTCCTACGAGCAGTACTTC. The encoded protein is CASTGSGSSYEQYF.

J is TRBJ1-1 and V is TRBV25-1; TRBD1 agrees at 7 bases. The CDR3 is 15 residues long. The V segment lost 9 bases and the J segment 5 bases; nucleotides outside the gene matches: 15. The germline CDR1 and CDR2 sequences are MGHDK and SYGVNS. Here the CDR3 reads CASLHRGPSKTEAFF. The CDR3 DNA reads as TGTGCCAGTCTCCACAGGGGCCCTTCGAAGACTGAAGCTTTCTTT.

The chain has TRBV9 and TRBJ2-1, with 13 bases lining up with TRBD2. Trimming removed 3 bases from V and 0 bases from J; junction bases left unmatched: 6. CDR3 length: 18 residues. Germline values: CDR1 SGDLS, CDR2 YYNGEE. CDR3 in DNA: TGTGCCAGCAGCGGCGAGGGACTAGCGGGGAGCTCCTACAATGAGCAGTTCTTC. As protein: CASSGEGLAGSSYNEQFF.

This clone has only a few counts. The chain recombines TRBV5-1 with TRBJ2-7; D is perhaps TRBD2 (7 bases). The CDR3 runs 16 residues. With 1 base removed from V and 1 base from J, the gap between germline ends came to 15 bases. Germline assignment: CDR1 SGHRS and CDR2 YFSETQ. Here the CDR3 DNA reads TGCGCCAGCAGCTTGCAACGCGCGGGGGCGTCCTACGAGCAGTACTTC. Protein: CASSLQRAGASYEQYF.

This clone was seen ten or more times. The chain joins TRBV20-1 to TRBJ2-7; D is undetermined. Trimming stripped 7 bases from V and 5 bases from J, with 12 bases between. The V gene's germline CDR1 is DFQATT and CDR2 SNEGSKA (reference sequence). The CDR3 totals 11 residues. The CDR3 bases are TGCAGTGTTAGCTCTGGGCACGAGCAGTACTTC. Its protein is CSVSSGHEQYF.

The rearrangement links TRBV4-1 to TRBJ1-1; 7 bases are shared with TRBD1. Germline V lookup: CDR1 MGHRA, CDR2 YSYEKL. With V trimmed by 0 bases and J by 3 bases, 4 bases remained unmatched. This CDR3 contains 15 residues. The CDR3 coding sequence is TGCGCCAGCAGCCAAGATCGACAGGGCTACACTGAAGCTTTCTTT. Its translation: CASSQDRQGYTEAFF.

The CDR3 loop reads CASVTGSRMGLNTEAFF. The CDR3 DNA sequence: TGTGCCAGTGTCACAGGGTCCCGAATGGGCCTTAACACTGAAGCTTTCTTT. This chain joins TRBV19 and TRBJ1-1; TRBD1 might be the D (6 bases). This CDR3 region has 17 residues. Germline V CDR1 and CDR2: LNHDA, SQIVND (reference sequence). Between the trimmed V and J ends, which lost 8 bases and 2 bases, there was a span of 24 bases.

This clone was recorded only once. The J gene is TRBJ2-7, the V gene TRBV6-5; 7 bases agree with TRBD2. Germline CDR1 and CDR2: MNHEY and SVGAGI. The CDR3 contains 15 residues. V shed 2 bases, J shed 3 bases, and the junction held 7 bases outside the gene matches. CDR3 bases: TGTGCCAGCAGTTACGACCCTAGCGGTCGCTACGAGCAGTACTTC. This codes for CASSYDPSGRYEQYF.

The chain couples TRBV5-5 to TRBJ1-6; 7 bases are a match to TRBD1. CDR1 and CDR2 (germline): SGHKS, YYEKEE (reference sequence). The V gene end was trimmed by 0 bases and the J gene end by 7 bases; junction bases not matched to a gene: 10. This CDR3 contains 17 residues. Here the CDR3 reads CASSLVFGTVENSPLHF. Here the CDR3 DNA reads TGTGCCAGCAGCTTGGTATTCGGGACAGTAGAGAATTCACCCCTCCACTTT. The variable domain in full, completed from reference TRBV5-5 and TRBJ1-6, reads DAGVTQSPTHLIKTRGQQVTLRCSPISGHKSVSWYQQVLGQGPQFIFQYYEKEERGRGNFPDRFSARQFPNYSSELNVNALLLGDSALYLCASSLVFGTVENSPLHFGNGTRLTVT.

V is TRBV19 and J is TRBJ1-1; D possibly corresponds to TRBD1 (6 bases). Germline V gene data show CDR1 as LNHDA and CDR2 as SQIVND (reference sequence). The V and J ends lost 7 bases and 7 bases respectively, with 13 bases between them. The length of the CDR3 is 12 residues. CDR3 protein: CASIGRGREAFF. In DNA, the CDR3 is TGTGCCAGTATAGGCAGGGGCCGTGAAGCTTTCTTT.

CDR3 protein: CASSLVTGGETQYF. CDR3 nucleotide sequence: TGTGCCAGCAGCTTAGTGACAGGGGGTGAGACCCAGTACTTC. The chain links TRBV7-2 to TRBJ2-5, with 9 bases fitting TRBD1. The CDR3 length is 14 residues. CDR1 and CDR2 from the germline V gene are SGHTA and FQGNSA. The V segment lost 1 base and the J segment 5 bases; nucleotides outside the gene matches: 2.

V and J are TRBV19 and TRBJ1-5; 8 bases align to TRBD1. CDR3 length equals 16 residues. The germline gives CDR1 LNHDA, CDR2 SQIVND (reference sequence). With 3 bases clipped from V and 0 bases from J, the junction kept 4 bases outside the gene matches. The CDR3 DNA follows: TGTGCCAGTAGTATGGGGACAGGCTATAGCAATCAGCCCCAGCATTTT. Translation gives CASSMGTGYSNQPQHF.